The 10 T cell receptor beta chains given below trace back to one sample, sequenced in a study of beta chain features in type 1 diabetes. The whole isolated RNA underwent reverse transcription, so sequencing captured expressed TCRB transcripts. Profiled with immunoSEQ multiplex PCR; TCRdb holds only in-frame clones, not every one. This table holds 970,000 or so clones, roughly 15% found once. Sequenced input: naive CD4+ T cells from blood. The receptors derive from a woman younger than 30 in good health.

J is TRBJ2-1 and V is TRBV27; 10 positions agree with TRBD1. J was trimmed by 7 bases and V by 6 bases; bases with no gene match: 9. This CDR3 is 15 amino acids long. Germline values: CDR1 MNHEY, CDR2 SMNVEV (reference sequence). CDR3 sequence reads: CASRNDRGRGNEQFF. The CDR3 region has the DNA TGTGCCAGCAGAAATGACAGGGGGCGAGGTAATGAGCAGTTCTTC.

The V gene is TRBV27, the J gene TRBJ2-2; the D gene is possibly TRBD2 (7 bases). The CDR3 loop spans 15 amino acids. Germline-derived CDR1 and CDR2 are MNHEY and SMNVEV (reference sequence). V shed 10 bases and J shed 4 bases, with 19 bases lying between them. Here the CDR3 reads CATRPGGGGTGELFF. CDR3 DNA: TGTGCCACCAGGCCCGGGGGCGGGGGCACCGGGGAGCTGTTTTTT.

In nucleotides, the CDR3 is TGTGCCAGCAGCTCAATACCGCCGGGACGGCGAACAAAGCCTGAAGCTTTCTTT. It encodes CASSSIPPGRRTKPEAFF. The V gene is TRBV13, the J gene TRBJ1-1, with D perhaps matching TRBD1 (5 bases). V was pared by 4 bases and J by 6 bases, with 27 bases between. CDR1 is PRHDT, CDR2 FYEKMQ, per germline (reference sequence). The CDR3 length is 18 residues.

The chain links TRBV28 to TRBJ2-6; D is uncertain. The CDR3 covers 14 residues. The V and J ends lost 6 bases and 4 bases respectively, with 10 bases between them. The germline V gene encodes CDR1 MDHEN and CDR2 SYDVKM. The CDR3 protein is CASSLPGGANVLTF. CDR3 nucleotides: TGTGCCAGCAGCCTTCCGGGCGGGGCCAACGTCCTGACTTTC.

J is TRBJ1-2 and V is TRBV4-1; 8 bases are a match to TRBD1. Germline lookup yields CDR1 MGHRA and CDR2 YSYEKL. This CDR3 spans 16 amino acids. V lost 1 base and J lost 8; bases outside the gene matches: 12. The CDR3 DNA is TGCGCCAGCAGCCAAGTACGGACAGGGAAATCCTCGGGCTACACCTTC. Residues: CASSQVRTGKSSGYTF.

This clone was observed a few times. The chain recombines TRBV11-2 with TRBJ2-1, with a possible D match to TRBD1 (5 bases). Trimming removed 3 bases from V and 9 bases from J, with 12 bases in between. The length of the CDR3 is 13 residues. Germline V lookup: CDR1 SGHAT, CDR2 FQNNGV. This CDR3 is CASSLTDSGEQFF. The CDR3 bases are TGTGCCAGCAGCTTGACCGACAGTGGTGAGCAGTTCTTC.

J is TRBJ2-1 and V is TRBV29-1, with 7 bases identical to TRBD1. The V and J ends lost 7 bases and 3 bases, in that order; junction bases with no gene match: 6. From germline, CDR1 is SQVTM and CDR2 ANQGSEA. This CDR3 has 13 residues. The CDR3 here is CSARGLYYNEQFF. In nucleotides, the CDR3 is TGCAGCGCAAGGGGGCTGTACTACAATGAGCAGTTCTTC.

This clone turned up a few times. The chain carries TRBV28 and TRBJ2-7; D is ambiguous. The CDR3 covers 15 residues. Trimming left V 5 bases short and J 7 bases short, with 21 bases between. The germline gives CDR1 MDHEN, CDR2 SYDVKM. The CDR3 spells CASSPLLRVWVEQYF. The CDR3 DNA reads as TGTGCCAGCAGTCCCCTCCTTAGGGTCTGGGTGGAGCAGTACTTC.

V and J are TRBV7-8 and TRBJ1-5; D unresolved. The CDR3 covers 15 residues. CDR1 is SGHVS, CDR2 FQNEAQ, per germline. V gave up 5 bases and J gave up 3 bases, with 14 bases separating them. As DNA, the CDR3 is TGTGCCAGCAGCACCGCTAAGACATTCAATCAGCCCCAGCATTTT. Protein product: CASSTAKTFNQPQHF.

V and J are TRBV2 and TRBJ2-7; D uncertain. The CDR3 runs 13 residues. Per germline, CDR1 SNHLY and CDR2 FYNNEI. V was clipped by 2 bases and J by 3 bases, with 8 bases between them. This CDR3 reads CASSELVNYEQYF. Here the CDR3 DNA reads TGTGCCAGCAGTGAACTCGTCAACTACGAGCAGTACTTC.